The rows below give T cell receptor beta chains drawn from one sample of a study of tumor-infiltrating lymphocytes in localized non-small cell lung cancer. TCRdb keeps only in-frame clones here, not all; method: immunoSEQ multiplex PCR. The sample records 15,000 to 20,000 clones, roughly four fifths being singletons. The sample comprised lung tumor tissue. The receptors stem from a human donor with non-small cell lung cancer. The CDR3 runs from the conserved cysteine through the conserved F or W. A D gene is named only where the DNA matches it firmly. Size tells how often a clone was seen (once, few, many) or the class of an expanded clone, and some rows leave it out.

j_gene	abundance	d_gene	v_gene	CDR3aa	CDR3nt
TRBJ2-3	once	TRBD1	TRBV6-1	CASSGGTGGRHTQYF	TGTGCCAGCAGTGGGGGGACAGGGGGCCGACATACGCAGTATTTT
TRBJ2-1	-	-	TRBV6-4	CASSDSGTGDRNEQFF	TGTGCCAGCAGTGACTCGGGGACGGGGGATAGGAATGAGCAGTTCTTC
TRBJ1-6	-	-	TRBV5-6	CASSLRPGLSPLHF	TGTGCCAGCAGCTTGAGACCGGGGCTTTCACCCCTCCACTTT
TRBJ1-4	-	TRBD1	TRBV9	CASSVGHWDRTEKLFF	TGTGCCAGCAGCGTAGGACATTGGGACAGGACCGAAAAACTGTTTTTT
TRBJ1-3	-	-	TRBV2	CASSELGMSGNTIYF	TGTGCCAGCAGTGAATTGGGGATGTCTGGAAACACCATATATTTT
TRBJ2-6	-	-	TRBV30	CAWTPAGTYSGANVLTF	TGTGCCTGGACCCCGGCAGGGACCTACTCTGGGGCCAACGTCCTGACTTTC
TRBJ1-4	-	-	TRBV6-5	CASSYRGVDEKLFF	TGTGCCAGCAGTTACCGCGGGGTGGATGAAAAACTGTTTTTT
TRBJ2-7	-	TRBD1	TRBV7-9	CASSPRTGAYEQYF	TGTGCCAGCAGCCCCCGGACAGGGGCCTACGAGCAGTACTTC
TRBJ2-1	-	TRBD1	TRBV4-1	CASSQTPGTAIYEQFF	TGCGCCAGCAGCCAAACCCCCGGGACAGCCATCTACGAGCAGTTCTTC
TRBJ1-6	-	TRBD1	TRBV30	CAWNDPGQRFHLHF	TGTGCCTGGAACGATCCGGGACAGCGATTTCACCTCCACTTT
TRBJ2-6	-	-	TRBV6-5	CASSLGSGANVLTF	TGTGCCAGCAGTTTGGGATCCGGGGCCAACGTCCTGACTTTC
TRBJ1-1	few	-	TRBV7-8	CASSLAGMNTEAFF	TGTGCCAGCAGCTTAGCCGGAATGAACACTGAAGCTTTCTTT
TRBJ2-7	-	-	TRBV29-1	CSVEVGQATYEQYF	TGCAGCGTTGAAGTGGGGCAGGCGACCTACGAGCAGTACTTC
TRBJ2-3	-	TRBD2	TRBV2	CAFGTSGTTDTQYF	TGTGCCTTTGGGACTAGCGGGACGACAGATACGCAGTATTTT
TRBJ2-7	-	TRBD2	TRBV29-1	CSGTTGGDYEQYF	TGCAGCGGGACGACCGGGGGGGACTACGAGCAGTACTTC
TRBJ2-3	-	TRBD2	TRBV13	CASSKRLAGPLGTDTQYF	TGTGCCAGCAGTAAAAGACTAGCGGGGCCTCTGGGCACAGATACGCAGTATTTT
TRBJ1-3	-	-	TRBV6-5	CASRNGFTNTIYF	TGTGCCAGCAGGAACGGGTTCACCAACACCATATATTTT
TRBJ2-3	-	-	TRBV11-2	CASSELGPTDTQYF	TGTGCCAGCAGCGAACTTGGTCCCACAGATACGCAGTATTTT
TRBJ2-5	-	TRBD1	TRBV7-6	CASSLGQKETQYF	TGTGCCAGCAGCTTGGGACAGAAAGAGACCCAGTACTTC
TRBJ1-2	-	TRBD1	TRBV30	CAWSGGTYGYTF	TGTGCCTGGTCAGGGGGCACCTATGGCTACACCTTC
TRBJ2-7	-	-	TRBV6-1	CASSEGAVPSYEQYF	TGTGCCAGCAGTGAAGGTGCAGTTCCCTCCTACGAGCAGTACTTC
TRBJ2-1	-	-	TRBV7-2	CASSLSEAGYNEQFF	TGTGCCAGCAGCCTCTCCGAGGCGGGGTACAATGAGCAGTTCTTC
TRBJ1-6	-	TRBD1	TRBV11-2	CASSSGTGTYNSPLHF	TGTGCCAGCAGCTCGGGGACAGGGACGTATAATTCACCCCTCCACTTT
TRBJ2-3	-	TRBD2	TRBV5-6	CASSLASGTDTQYF	TGTGCCAGCAGCTTGGCTAGCGGGACAGATACGCAGTATTTT
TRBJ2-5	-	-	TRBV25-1	CASTNLEGKGTQYF	TGTGCCAGCACCAACTTAGAGGGGAAGGGGACCCAGTACTTC
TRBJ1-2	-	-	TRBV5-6	CATRSLGSGYTF	TGTGCCACCCGTTCCCTTGGGTCCGGCTACACCTTC
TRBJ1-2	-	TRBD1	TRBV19	CASSMGTGARGYTF	TGTGCCAGTAGTATGGGTACAGGGGCTCGGGGCTACACCTTC
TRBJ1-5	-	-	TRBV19	CASSSGGNQPQHF	TGTGCCAGTAGTTCCGGGGGTAATCAGCCCCAGCATTTT
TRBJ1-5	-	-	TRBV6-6	CASRLDQYSNQPQHF	TGTGCCAGCAGACTAGACCAATATAGCAATCAGCCCCAGCATTTT
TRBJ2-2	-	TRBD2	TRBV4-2	CASMMSSGSTGELFF	TGTGCCAGCATGATGAGTAGCGGGTCTACCGGGGAGCTGTTTTTT
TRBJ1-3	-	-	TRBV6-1	CASSERGFTGNTIYF	TGTGCCAGCAGTGAACGGGGCTTTACGGGAAACACCATATATTTT
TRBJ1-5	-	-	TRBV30	CAWSVGWGNQPQHF	TGTGCCTGGAGTGTAGGCTGGGGGAATCAGCCCCAGCATTTT
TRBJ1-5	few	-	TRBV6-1	CASSEPPYSNQPQHF	TGTGCCAGCAGTGAACCCCCGTATAGCAATCAGCCCCAGCATTTT
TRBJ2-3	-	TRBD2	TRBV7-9	CASSPTSGRSWVADTQYF	TGTGCCAGCAGCCCGACTAGCGGGAGATCATGGGTTGCAGATACGCAGTATTTT
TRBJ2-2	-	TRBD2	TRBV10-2	CAYSLGGRNTGELFF	TGCGCCTACAGCCTCGGCGGGAGAAACACCGGGGAGCTGTTTTTT
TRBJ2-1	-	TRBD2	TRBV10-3	CAIRGTSGLYNEQFF	TGTGCCATCAGAGGAACTAGCGGACTCTACAATGAGCAGTTCTTC
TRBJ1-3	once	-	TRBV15	CATSREGYTGRSGNTIYF	TGTGCCACCAGCAGAGAAGGTTATACAGGTCGCTCTGGAAACACCATATATTTT
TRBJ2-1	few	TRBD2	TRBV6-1	CASTRGVGSYNEQFF	TGTGCCAGCACCCGGGGGGTGGGCTCCTACAATGAGCAGTTCTTC
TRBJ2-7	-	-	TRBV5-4	CASSLVRTSMTYEQYF	TGTGCCAGCAGCTTGGTACGGACCAGCATGACTTACGAGCAGTACTTC
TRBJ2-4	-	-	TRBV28	CASSLERRAKNIQYF	TGTGCCAGCAGTTTGGAGAGAAGGGCCAAAAACATTCAGTACTTC
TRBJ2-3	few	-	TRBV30	CAWSGGADTQYF	TGTGCCTGGAGTGGAGGCGCAGATACGCAGTATTTT
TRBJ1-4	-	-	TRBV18	CASSEPGRRLFF	TGTGCCAGCTCAGAACCGGGGCGGCGGCTGTTTTTT
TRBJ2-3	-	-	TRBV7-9	CASGVEWDTQYF	TGTGCCAGCGGGGTAGAATGGGATACGCAGTATTTT
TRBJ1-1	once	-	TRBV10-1	CASRGLPNTEAFF	TGCGCCAGCAGGGGACTTCCGAACACTGAAGCTTTCTTT
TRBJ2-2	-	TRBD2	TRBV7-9	CASSSREEGNTGELFF	TGTGCCAGCAGCTCCCGGGAGGAAGGGAACACCGGGGAGCTGTTTTTT
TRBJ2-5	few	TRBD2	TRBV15	CATSRGGASVETQYF	TGTGCCACCAGTCGGGGGGGCGCAAGTGTAGAGACCCAGTACTTC
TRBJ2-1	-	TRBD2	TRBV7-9	CASSLSASGGEQFF	TGTGCCAGCAGCTTATCCGCTAGCGGGGGTGAGCAGTTCTTC
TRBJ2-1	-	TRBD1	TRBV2	CASSEEGQGGNEQFF	TGTGCCAGCAGTGAAGAGGGACAGGGGGGCAATGAGCAGTTCTTC
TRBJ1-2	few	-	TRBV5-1	CASSFVMSGKAGYTF	TGCGCCAGCAGCTTCGTAATGAGCGGGAAGGCTGGCTACACCTTC
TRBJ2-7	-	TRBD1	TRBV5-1	CASSYQGAAYEQYF	TGCGCCAGCAGCTACCAGGGGGCCGCCTACGAGCAGTACTTC
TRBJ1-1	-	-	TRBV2	CASSYSGRTEAFF	TGTGCCAGCAGTTATTCAGGGCGCACTGAAGCTTTCTTT
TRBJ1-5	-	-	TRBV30	CAWSEGFGGPQHF	TGTGCCTGGAGTGAAGGGTTTGGAGGGCCCCAGCATTTT
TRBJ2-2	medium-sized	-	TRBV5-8	CASSFSPTGELFF	TGTGCCAGCAGCTTCAGCCCCACCGGGGAGCTGTTTTTT
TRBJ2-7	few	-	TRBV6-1	CASNVGEVYEQYF	TGTGCCAGCAACGTGGGAGAAGTTTACGAGCAGTACTTC
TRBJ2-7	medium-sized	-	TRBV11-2	CASTLGTNPYEQYF	TGTGCCAGCACCCTAGGGACCAATCCCTACGAGCAGTACTTC
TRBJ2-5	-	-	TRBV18	CASSPSLVETQYF	TGTGCCAGCTCACCTTCATTGGTAGAGACCCAGTACTTC
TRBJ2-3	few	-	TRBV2	CASTFGRTFADTQYF	TGTGCCAGCACCTTCGGTAGAACCTTCGCAGATACGCAGTATTTT